This is a list of T cell receptor beta chains from one sample in a study of cytomegalovirus exposure and HLA in healthy donors. Sequencing used immunoSEQ multiplex PCR; TCRdb keeps in-frame clones, though not all of them. In the table there are about 220,000 clones, approximately 88% of which are singletons. Sequencing was carried out using PBMCs. All receptors come from a boy aged 2-15 years in good health and CMV-seronegative. Both conserved end residues are part of each CDR3. D genes are given only for firm matches. For some rows the clone size is stated as once, few or many, or as a class when expanded; others skip it.

d_call cdr3_length j_call clone_size v_call cdr3_aa cdr3_nt
. 15 TRBJ1-5 . TRBV12-5 CASGLWGEPNQPQHF TGTGCTAGTGGCCTGTGGGGGGAGCCCAATCAGCCCCAGCATTTT
. 15 TRBJ2-7 . TRBV7-9 CASSLAGRAPYEQYF TGTGCCAGCAGCTTAGCGGGCAGGGCCCCCTACGAGCAGTACTTC
TRBD1 13 TRBJ1-5 . TRBV19 CASFGTGNQPQHF TGTGCCAGCTTCGGGACAGGCAATCAGCCCCAGCATTTT
. 14 TRBJ2-3 . TRBV30 CAWRPSVNTDTQYF TGTGCCTGGAGGCCTAGCGTCAACACAGATACGCAGTATTTT
. 13 TRBJ2-1 . TRBV7-9 CASSLGQYNEQFF TGTGCCAGCAGCTTGGGACAATACAATGAGCAGTTCTTC
. 11 TRBJ2-1 few TRBV7-2 CASSPFNEQFF TGTGCCAGCAGCCCCTTCAATGAGCAGTTCTTC
TRBD1 14 TRBJ2-7 . TRBV7-9 CASSPRTGLYEQYF TGTGCCAGCAGCCCCAGGACAGGGCTGTACGAGCAGTACTTC
. 14 TRBJ1-5 few TRBV6-1 CASSEAGGRQPQHF TGTGCCAGCAGTGAAGCGGGGGGAAGACAGCCCCAGCATTTT
TRBD1 17 TRBJ1-1 once TRBV11-2 CASSPEPTGWLNTEAFF TGTGCCAGCAGTCCTGAGCCGACAGGGTGGTTGAACACTGAAGCTTTCTTT
. 12 TRBJ1-6 . TRBV5-1 CASSLLNSPLHF TGCGCCAGCAGCTTGCTTAATTCACCCCTCCACTTT
. 15 TRBJ1-2 . TRBV10-3 CAISESWDYFYGYTF TGTGCCATCAGTGAGTCGTGGGACTACTTCTATGGCTACACCTTC
. 19 TRBJ2-2 . TRBV4-1 CASSQGSVRGSTGTGELFF TGCGCCAGCAGCCAAGGTTCGGTGAGGGGGTCGACAGGCACCGGGGAGCTGTTTTTT
TRBD1 13 TRBJ2-7 . TRBV5-4 CASSPGQSYEQYF TGTGCCAGCAGCCCGGGACAGTCCTACGAGCAGTACTTC
TRBD1 15 TRBJ1-5 . TRBV7-9 CASSLAQGAEQPQHF TGTGCCAGCAGCTTAGCTCAGGGGGCCGAACAGCCCCAGCATTTT
. 14 TRBJ2-5 . TRBV6-1 CASSEVQGEETQYF TGTGCCAGCAGTGAAGTACAGGGTGAAGAGACCCAGTACTTC
TRBD1 18 TRBJ1-5 . TRBV15 CATSRDPPGQGSNQPQHF TGTGCCACCAGCAGAGATCCTCCGGGACAGGGTAGCAATCAGCCCCAGCATTTT
TRBD2 16 TRBJ2-7 . TRBV2 CASRGTSGRGQHEQYF TGTGCCAGCAGGGGGACTAGCGGGAGAGGGCAACACGAGCAGTACTTC
TRBD1 13 TRBJ2-7 once TRBV2 CAGRTGGGDEQYF TGTGCCGGGAGGACAGGGGGAGGAGACGAGCAGTACTTC
TRBD2 15 TRBJ2-1 . TRBV7-6 CASSFSPSGGRQQFF TGTGCCAGCAGCTTTTCCCCTAGCGGGGGGCGACAGCAGTTCTTC
TRBD1 15 TRBJ2-3 . TRBV30 CAWSAGTGYTDTQYF TGTGCCTGGAGTGCCGGGACAGGGTACACAGATACGCAGTATTTT
. 16 TRBJ1-6 . TRBV2 CASSEWAGVLYSPLHF TGTGCCAGCAGTGAATGGGCGGGGGTCCTATATTCACCCCTCCACTTT
TRBD1 19 TRBJ1-4 . TRBV7-3 CASTPSGDRGRATNEKLFF TGTGCCAGCACCCCGAGCGGGGACAGGGGCCGCGCAACGAATGAAAAACTGTTTTTT
TRBD2 17 TRBJ2-1 . TRBV7-9 CASSLGIGLAIYNEQFF TGTGCCAGCAGCTTAGGTATTGGACTAGCGATCTACAATGAGCAGTTCTTC
TRBD1 15 TRBJ1-4 . TRBV6-1 CASSVRQGTNEKLFF TGTGCCAGCAGTGTCCGACAGGGGACTAATGAAAAACTGTTTTTT
. 15 TRBJ2-2 . TRBV9 CASSADTGTAGELFF TGTGCCAGCAGCGCCGATACAGGAACGGCCGGGGAGCTGTTTTTT
TRBD1 15 TRBJ2-7 . TRBV18 CASSLGEGQGYEQYF TGTGCCAGCTCCCTCGGGGAGGGACAGGGCTACGAGCAGTACTTC
TRBD1 14 TRBJ2-5 . TRBV5-4 CASSGRGRQETQYF TGTGCCAGCAGCGGCAGGGGGCGCCAAGAGACCCAGTACTTC
. 14 TRBJ1-6 once TRBV5-1 CASTRNRDNSPLHF TGCGCCAGCACCCGCAACAGGGACAATTCACCCCTCCACTTT
TRBD2 19 TRBJ2-2 . TRBV23-1 CASSQGSMRLAGGVGELFF TGCGCCAGCAGTCAAGGCTCGATGAGACTAGCGGGAGGCGTCGGGGAGCTGTTTTTT
TRBD1 15 TRBJ2-7 . TRBV5-1 CASSPRTGGSYEQYF TGCGCCAGCAGCCCACGGACAGGGGGTTCCTACGAGCAGTACTTC
TRBD1 12 TRBJ2-5 . TRBV6-6 CASSPGTGHRYF TGTGCCAGCAGCCCCGGGACAGGCCATCGGTACTTC